The next 21 T cell receptor beta chains were all read from a single sample in a study of T cell responses to AZD1222 COVID-19 vaccine. Assay used: immunoSEQ multiplex PCR; TCRdb lists only in-frame clones, some missing. The repertoire includes more than 120,000 clones, 70% to 90% of them detected once, and roughly 5.1% sits in the top ten. The specimen comprised peripheral blood, sampled 28 days after the second AZD1222 dose. Every receptor here comes from an adult who received the AZD1222 COVID-19 vaccine.

The gene calls are TRBV14 and TRBJ2-1; possibly TRBD1 for D (6 bases). Trimming pared 1 base from V and 7 bases from J, leaving 17 bases between. The CDR3 loop spans 16 amino acids. Germline lookup yields CDR1 SGHDN and CDR2 FVKESK. The chain's CDR3 is CASSQAGRNRGNEQFF. DNA of the CDR3: TGTGCCAGCAGCCAAGCTGGGCGTAATAGGGGGAATGAGCAGTTCTTC.

The chain has TRBV10-2 and TRBJ1-2, with D possibly being TRBD1 (6 bases). V lost 7 bases, J lost 4 bases, and 19 bases lay in between. Germline loops: CDR1 WSHSY, CDR2 SAAADI. The CDR3 consists of 15 residues. The CDR3 protein is CASTQGGANPYGYTF. In nucleotides, the CDR3 is TGCGCCAGCACCCAAGGGGGGGCCAATCCCTATGGCTACACCTTC.

For the CDR3, the DNA is TGTGCCAGTAAAGGCGGGTCCGGGGAGCTGTTTTTT. Its translation is CASKGGSGELFF. The chain has TRBV9 and TRBJ2-2, with a possible D match to TRBD2 (5 bases). Germline CDR1 reads SGDLS; CDR2 reads YYNGEE. The ends were cut back, 8 bases at V and 6 bases at J, with 11 bases in the middle. The CDR3 has 12 residues. The full variable domain, its missing parts supplied by reference TRBV9 and TRBJ2-2, is DSGVTQTPKHLITATGQRVTLRCSPRSGDLSVYWYQQSLDQGLQFLIQYYNGEERAKGNILERFSAQQFPDLHSELNLSSLELGDSALYFCASKGGSGELFFGEGSRLTVL.

CDR3 coding DNA: TGCAGTGCTAGTCTCGAAGCCACTGAAGCTTTCTTT. This encodes CSASLEATEAFF. V and J are TRBV20-1 and TRBJ1-1; no clear D. The germline gives CDR1 DFQATT, CDR2 SNEGSKA (reference sequence). V dropped 3 bases and J dropped 4 bases, with 9 bases sitting between them. The CDR3 contains 12 residues.

The J gene is TRBJ1-1, the V gene TRBV2, with D perhaps TRBD1 (5 bases). The V gene's germline CDR1 is SNHLY and CDR2 FYNNEI. The CDR3 length is 13 residues. V gave up 10 bases and J gave up 8 bases, with 20 bases separating them. The CDR3 here is CATSPGPSVEAFF. The CDR3 DNA reads TGTGCCACCTCACCGGGACCTTCAGTAGAAGCTTTCTTT.

The J gene is TRBJ2-1, the V gene TRBV10-2; 10 bases align to TRBD2. Germline lookup yields CDR1 WSHSY and CDR2 SAAADI. The CDR3 totals 15 residues. The trim removed 0 bases at V and 7 bases at J, leaving 3 bases unmatched. CDR3 loop: CASSESTSGSNEQFF. The CDR3 bases are TGCGCCAGCAGTGAGTCGACTAGCGGGTCTAATGAGCAGTTCTTC.

The J gene is TRBJ1-1, the V gene TRBV5-1; 9 bases are shared with TRBD1. The V gene's germline CDR1 is SGHRS and CDR2 YFSETQ. V lost 3 bases and J lost 1; bases outside the gene matches: 1. The CDR3 has 14 residues. CDR3 nucleotide sequence: TGCGCCAGCAGCTCGACAGGGGGGAACACTGAAGCTTTCTTT. This gives the protein CASSSTGGNTEAFF. The variable domain in full, completed from reference TRBV5-1 and TRBJ1-1, reads KAGVTQTPRYLIKTRGQQVTLSCSPISGHRSVSWYQQTPGQGLQFLFEYFSETQRNKGNFPGRFSGRQFSNSRSEMNVSTLELGDSALYLCASSSTGGNTEAFFGQGTRLTVV.

This clone occurred a few times. The V and J genes are TRBV9 and TRBJ2-7, with a weak D call TRBD1 (6 bases). CDR3 length equals 15 residues. Trimming pared 0 bases from V and 2 bases from J, leaving 12 bases between. CDR1 and CDR2 (germline): SGDLS, YYNGEE. The CDR3 DNA reads TGTGCCAGCAGCGTAGAGCAGGGGCCTCCCTACGAGCAGTACTTC. It yields the protein CASSVEQGPPYEQYF.

The chain combines TRBV9 with TRBJ2-1, with 7 bases fitting TRBD2. Germline values: CDR1 SGDLS, CDR2 YYNGEE. The CDR3 sequence is 15 residues long. V shed 0 bases, J shed 3 bases, and the junction held 3 bases outside the gene matches. CDR3 in amino acids: CASSVGASGYNEQFF. CDR3 nucleotides: TGTGCCAGCAGCGTAGGGGCTAGCGGCTACAATGAGCAGTTCTTC.

This chain connects TRBV24-1 to TRBJ2-3, with 9 bases matching TRBD2. The trim removed 7 bases at V and 10 bases at J, leaving 14 bases unmatched. Germline V gene lookup returns CDR1 KGHDR and CDR2 SFDVKD. The CDR3 sequence is 15 residues long. The CDR3 region has the DNA TGTGCCACCAGGCCTAGCGGGGTCCAAGGGGAGGCGCAGTATTTT. Its translation is CATRPSGVQGEAQYF.

The chain recombines TRBV4-2 with TRBJ2-7; 11 positions match TRBD1. This CDR3 has 16 residues. The ends lost 4 bases at V and 8 bases at J; junction bases unmatched: 13. The germline CDR1 and CDR2 sequences are LGHNA and YNFKEQ. CDR3 protein: CASSPQDRDRGNQQYF. The CDR3 nucleotides read TGTGCCAGCAGCCCCCAAGACCGGGACAGGGGGAATCAGCAGTACTTC.

This sequence joins TRBV5-4 and TRBJ1-3; 8 bases align to TRBD1. Trimming at V came to 4 bases and at J to 1 base, leaving 10 bases not matched to a gene. This CDR3 contains 17 residues. Germline CDR1 is SGHNT and CDR2 is YYREEE (reference sequence). CDR3 DNA sequence: TGTGCCAGCAGCCACACTATTACAGGGGGATCTGGAAACACCATATATTTT. This encodes CASSHTITGGSGNTIYF.

The chain links TRBV2 to TRBJ1-1; no clear D gene. The CDR3 has 11 residues. Germline-derived CDR1 and CDR2 are SNHLY and FYNNEI. Deletions cut 5 bases from V and 4 bases from J, with 5 bases between. The CDR3, as DNA: TGTGCCAGCAGTCCGGGCACTGAAGCTTTCTTT. Translation gives CASSPGTEAFF.

The chain is built from TRBV11-2 and TRBJ2-3; D not certain. Trimming removed 3 bases from V and 2 bases from J, with 6 bases in between. The CDR3 consists of 13 residues. Germline V gene lookup returns CDR1 SGHAT and CDR2 FQNNGV. The CDR3 nucleotides are TGTGCCAGCAGCTTCGGCCTCACAGATACGCAGTATTTT. It yields the protein CASSFGLTDTQYF.

In regard to this clone: At one of its ends the junction is not consistent with the germline gene, which may arise from a read error. The CDR3 region has the DNA TGTGCCAGCAGTGAATGGGGGGGATGTGTTTTT. This translates into CASSEWGGCVF. The chain joins TRBV6-1 to TRBJ2-3; 7 bases fit TRBD2. The CDR3 extends over 11 amino acids. Germline CDR1 reads MNHNS; CDR2 reads SASEGT.

The V and J genes are TRBV11-3 and TRBJ2-7, with D possibly TRBD2 on 6 matching bases. Germline assignment: CDR1 SGHNT and CDR2 YENEEA. The CDR3 has 13 residues. Deletions cut 3 bases from V and 6 bases from J, with 12 bases between. The CDR3 DNA is TGTGCCAGCAGCTTGGTAGTCGGGGGCGAGCAGTACTTC. It codes for CASSLVVGGEQYF.

The chain combines TRBV27 with TRBJ1-2; the D gene is possibly TRBD1 (5 bases). Germline-derived CDR1 and CDR2 are MNHEY and SMNVEV (reference sequence). Trimming took 9 bases from V and 7 from J, leaving 18 bases between them. This CDR3 is built from 13 residues. CDR3 region: CARPSGTKGGYTF. The CDR3 DNA reads TGTGCCAGACCTTCCGGGACGAAGGGTGGCTACACCTTC.

The rearrangement uses TRBV3-1 (or the pseudogene TRBV3-2) and TRBJ2-5; D is unresolved. Germline CDR1 and CDR2: LGHDT and YNNKEL (reference sequence). V lost 1 base, J lost 7 bases, and 10 bases lay in between. The CDR3 has 13 amino acids. Here the CDR3 reads CASSQASTGTQYF. The CDR3, as DNA: TGTGCCAGCAGCCAAGCGTCCACGGGGACCCAGTACTTC.

This clone was picked up one time. The chain uses TRBV25-1 and TRBJ2-3; no reliable D call. V gave up 4 bases and J gave up 4 bases, with 9 bases separating them. Germline CDR1 is MGHDK and CDR2 is SYGVNS. This CDR3 region has 13 residues. CDR3: CASSVTAADTQYF. DNA for the CDR3: TGTGCCAGCAGTGTTACTGCGGCAGATACGCAGTATTTT.

The rearrangement uses TRBV12-3 or TRBV12-4 and TRBJ1-5; no firm D call. V was trimmed by 4 bases and J by 15 bases, leaving 13 bases between them. The CDR3 runs to 11 residues. For the CDR3, the DNA is TGTGCCAGCAGTTCCGGCCAGACACCGCATTTT. It yields the protein CASSSGQTPHF.

V is TRBV14 and J is TRBJ2-5; tentatively, D is TRBD2 (6 bases). V lost 1 base and J 5 bases, leaving 14 bases between the germline ends. CDR3 length: 15 residues. Germline assignment: CDR1 SGHDN and CDR2 FVKESK. The CDR3 sequence is CASSQVIGGRETQYF. The CDR3 region has the DNA TGTGCCAGCAGCCAAGTGATCGGGGGTCGGGAGACCCAGTACTTC. Full variable domain (outside the CDR3, taken from reference TRBV14 and TRBJ2-5): EAGVTQFPSHSVIEKGQTVTLRCDPISGHDNLYWYRRVMGKEIKFLLHFVKESKQDESGMPNNRFLAERTGGTYSTLKVQPAELEDSGVYFCASSQVIGGRETQYFGPGTRLLVL.